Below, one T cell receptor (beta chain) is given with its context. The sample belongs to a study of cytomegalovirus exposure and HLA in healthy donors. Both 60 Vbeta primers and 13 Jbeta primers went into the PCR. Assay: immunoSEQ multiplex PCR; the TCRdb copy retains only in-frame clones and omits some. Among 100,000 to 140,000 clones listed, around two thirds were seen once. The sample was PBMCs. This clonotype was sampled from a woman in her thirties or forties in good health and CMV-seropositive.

For the CDR3, the DNA is TGTGCCAGCAGCCGGGGACTCTCCTTGGAGCAGTACTTC. Residues: CASSRGLSLEQYF. The chain employs TRBV6-5 and TRBJ2-7; weak D call: TRBD2 (6 bases). This CDR3 spans 13 amino acids. In germline, CDR1 is MNHEY, CDR2 SVGAGI. The ends were cut back, 6 bases at V and 7 bases at J, with 16 bases in the middle.